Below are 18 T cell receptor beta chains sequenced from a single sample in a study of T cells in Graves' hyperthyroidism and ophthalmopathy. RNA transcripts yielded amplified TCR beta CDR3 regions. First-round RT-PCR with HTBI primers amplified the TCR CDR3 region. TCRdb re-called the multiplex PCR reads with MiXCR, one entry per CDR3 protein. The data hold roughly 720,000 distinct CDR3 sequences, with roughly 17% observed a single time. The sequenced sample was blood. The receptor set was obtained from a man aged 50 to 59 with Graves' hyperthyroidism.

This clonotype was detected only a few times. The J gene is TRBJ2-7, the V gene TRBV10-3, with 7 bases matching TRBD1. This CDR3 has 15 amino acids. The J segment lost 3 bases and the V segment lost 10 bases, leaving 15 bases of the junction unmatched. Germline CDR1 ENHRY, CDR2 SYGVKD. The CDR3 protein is CASTVGAGGVYEQYF. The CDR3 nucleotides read TGTGCCAGCACGGTGGGGGCAGGGGGAGTCTACGAGCAGTACTTC.

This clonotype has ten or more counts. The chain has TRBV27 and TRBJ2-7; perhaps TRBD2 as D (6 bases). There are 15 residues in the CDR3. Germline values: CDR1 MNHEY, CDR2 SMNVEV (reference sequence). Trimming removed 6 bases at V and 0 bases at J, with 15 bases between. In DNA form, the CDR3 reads TGTGCCAGCAGGACAGAGCGGGTCAGCTCCTACGAGCAGTACTTC. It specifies CASRTERVSSYEQYF.

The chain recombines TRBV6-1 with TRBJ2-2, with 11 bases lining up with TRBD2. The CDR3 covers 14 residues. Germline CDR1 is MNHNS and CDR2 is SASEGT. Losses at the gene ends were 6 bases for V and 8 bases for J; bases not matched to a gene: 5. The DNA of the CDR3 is TGTGCCAGCAGCCTAGCGGGAGGAAGAGGGGAGCTGTTTTTT. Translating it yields CASSLAGGRGELFF.

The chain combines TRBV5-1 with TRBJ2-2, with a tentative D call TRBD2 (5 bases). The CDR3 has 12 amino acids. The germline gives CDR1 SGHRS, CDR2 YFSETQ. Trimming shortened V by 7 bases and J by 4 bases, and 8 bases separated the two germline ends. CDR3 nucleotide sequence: TGCGCCAGCCACGGAGGCACCGGGGAGCTGTTTTTT. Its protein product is CASHGGTGELFF.

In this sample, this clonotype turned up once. The CDR3 bases are TGTGCCAGCAGCTTTGGCGGCGAGAGGCAGGAGACCCAGTACTTC. Translation gives CASSFGGERQETQYF. The J gene is TRBJ2-5, the V gene TRBV5-4; D gene unclear. The CDR3 is 15 amino acids. V was trimmed by 2 bases and J by 5 bases, leaving 16 bases between them. Per the germline V gene, CDR1 is SGHNT and CDR2 is YYREEE (reference sequence). The whole variable domain, filled in from reference TRBV5-4 and TRBJ2-5, reads ETGVTQSPTHLIKTRGQQVTLRCSSQSGHNTVSWYQQALGQGPQFIFQYYREEENGRGNFPPRFSGLQFPNYSSELNVNALELDDSALYLCASSFGGERQETQYFGPGTRLLVL.

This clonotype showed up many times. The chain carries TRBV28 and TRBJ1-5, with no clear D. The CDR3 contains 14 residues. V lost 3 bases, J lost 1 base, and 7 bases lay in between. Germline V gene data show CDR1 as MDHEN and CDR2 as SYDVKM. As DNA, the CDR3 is TGTGCCAGCAGTTTGGGTTCAAGCAATCAGCCCCAGCATTTT. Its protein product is CASSLGSSNQPQHF. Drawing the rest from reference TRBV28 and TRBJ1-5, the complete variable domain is DVKVTQSSRYLVKRTGEKVFLECVQDMDHENMFWYRQDPGLGLRLIYFSYDVKMKEKGDIPEGYSVSREKKERFSLILESASTNQTSMYLCASSLGSSNQPQHFGDGTRLSIL.

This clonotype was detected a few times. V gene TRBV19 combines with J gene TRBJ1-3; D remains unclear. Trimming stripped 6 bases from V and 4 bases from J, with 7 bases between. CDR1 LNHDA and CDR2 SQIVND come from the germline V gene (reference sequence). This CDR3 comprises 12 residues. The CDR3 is CASRDVGNTIYF. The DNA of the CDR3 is TGTGCCAGTAGGGACGTCGGAAACACCATATATTTT. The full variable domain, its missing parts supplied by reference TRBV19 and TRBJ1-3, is DGGITQSPKYLFRKEGQNVTLSCEQNLNHDAMYWYRQDPGQGLRLIYYSQIVNDFQKGDIAEGYSVSREKKESFPLTVTSAQKNPTAFYLCASRDVGNTIYFGEGSWLTVV.

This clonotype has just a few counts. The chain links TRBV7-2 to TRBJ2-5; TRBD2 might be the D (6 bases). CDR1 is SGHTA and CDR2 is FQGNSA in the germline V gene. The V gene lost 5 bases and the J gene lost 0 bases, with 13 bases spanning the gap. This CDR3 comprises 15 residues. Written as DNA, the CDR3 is TGTGCCAGCAGCCCCTCGGGAGCGTACCAAGAGACCCAGTACTTC. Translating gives CASSPSGAYQETQYF.

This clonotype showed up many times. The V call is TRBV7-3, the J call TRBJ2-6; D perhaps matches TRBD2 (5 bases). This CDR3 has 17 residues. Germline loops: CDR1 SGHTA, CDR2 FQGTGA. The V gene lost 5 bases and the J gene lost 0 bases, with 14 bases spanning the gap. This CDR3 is CASSPAGVASGANVLTF. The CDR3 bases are TGTGCCAGCAGCCCGGCCGGGGTCGCCTCTGGGGCCAACGTCCTGACTTTC.

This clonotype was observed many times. CDR3 coding DNA: TGTGCCAGCAGCTTAGTCCAGGGGTTATACGAGCAGTACTTC. This codes for CASSLVQGLYEQYF. The chain carries TRBV11-2 and TRBJ2-7, with TRBD1 as a possible D gene (6 bases). Germline V gene lookup returns CDR1 SGHAT and CDR2 FQNNGV. The V end lost 1 base, the J end lost 4 bases, and 11 bases lay between the germline ends. The CDR3 is 14 residues long.

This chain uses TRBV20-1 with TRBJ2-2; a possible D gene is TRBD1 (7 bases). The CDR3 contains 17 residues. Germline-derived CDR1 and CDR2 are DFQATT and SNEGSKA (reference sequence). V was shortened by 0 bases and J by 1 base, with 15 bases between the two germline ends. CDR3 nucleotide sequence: TGCAGTGCTAGAGATCCCCAGGGGGGAAGGAACACCGGGGAGCTGTTTTTT. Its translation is CSARDPQGGRNTGELFF.

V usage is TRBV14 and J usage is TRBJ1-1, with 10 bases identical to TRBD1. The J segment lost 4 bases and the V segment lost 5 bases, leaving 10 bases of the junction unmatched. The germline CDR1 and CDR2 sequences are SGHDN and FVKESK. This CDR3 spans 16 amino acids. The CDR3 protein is CASSGRDRGPTTEAFF. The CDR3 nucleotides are TGTGCCAGCAGCGGCCGGGACAGGGGACCGACCACTGAAGCTTTCTTT.

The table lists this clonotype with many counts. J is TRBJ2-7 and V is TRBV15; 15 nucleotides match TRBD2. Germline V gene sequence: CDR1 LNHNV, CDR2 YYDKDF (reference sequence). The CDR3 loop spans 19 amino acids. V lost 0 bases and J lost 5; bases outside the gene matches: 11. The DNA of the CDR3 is TGTGCCACCAGCAGAGATATACAAGGACTAGCGGGAGGGACCCACGAGCAGTACTTC. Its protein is CATSRDIQGLAGGTHEQYF. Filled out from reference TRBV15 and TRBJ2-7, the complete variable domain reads DAMVIQNPRYQVTQFGKPVTLSCSQTLNHNVMYWYQQKSSQAPKLLFHYYDKDFNNEADTPDNFQSRRPNTSFCFLDIRSPGLGDTAMYLCATSRDIQGLAGGTHEQYFGPGTRLTVT.

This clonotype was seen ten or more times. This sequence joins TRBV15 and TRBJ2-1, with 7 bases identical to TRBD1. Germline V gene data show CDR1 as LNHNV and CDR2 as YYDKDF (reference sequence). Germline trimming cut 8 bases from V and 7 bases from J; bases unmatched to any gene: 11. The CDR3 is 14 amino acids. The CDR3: CATSKNGRGNEQFF. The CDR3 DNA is TGTGCCACCTCAAAAAACGGCAGGGGGAATGAGCAGTTCTTC.

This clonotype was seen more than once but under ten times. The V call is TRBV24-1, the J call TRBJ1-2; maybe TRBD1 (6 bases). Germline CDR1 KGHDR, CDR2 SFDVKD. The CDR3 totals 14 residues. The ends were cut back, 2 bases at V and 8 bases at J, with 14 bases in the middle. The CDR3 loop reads CATSDSTTTGGYTF. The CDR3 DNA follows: TGTGCCACCAGTGATTCTACCACGACAGGCGGCTACACCTTC.

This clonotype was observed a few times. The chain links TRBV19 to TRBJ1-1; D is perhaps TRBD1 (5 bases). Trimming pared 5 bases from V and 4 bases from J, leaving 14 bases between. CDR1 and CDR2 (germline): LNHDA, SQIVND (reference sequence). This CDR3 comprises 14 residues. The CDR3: CASSRGLGGTEAFF. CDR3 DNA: TGTGCCAGTAGTCGGGGTTTGGGGGGCACTGAAGCTTTCTTT.

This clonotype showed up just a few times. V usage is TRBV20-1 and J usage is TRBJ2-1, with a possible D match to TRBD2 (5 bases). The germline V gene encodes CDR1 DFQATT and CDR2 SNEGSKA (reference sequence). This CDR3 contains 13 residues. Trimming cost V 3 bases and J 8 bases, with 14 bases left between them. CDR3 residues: CSASLGAGDEQFF. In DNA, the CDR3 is TGCAGTGCTAGCCTGGGAGCCGGGGATGAGCAGTTCTTC.

The CDR3 DNA reads as TGCGCCAGCAGCTCACCTACAGGCGGTGAGCAGTTCTTC. This codes for CASSSPTGGEQFF. The V and J genes are TRBV5-1 and TRBJ2-1, with D perhaps TRBD1 (5 bases). CDR1 SGHRS and CDR2 YFSETQ come from the germline V gene. V was pared by 3 bases and J by 9 bases, with 13 bases between. The CDR3 totals 13 residues. Looking up the rest from reference TRBV5-1 and TRBJ2-1 gives the full variable domain: KAGVTQTPRYLIKTRGQQVTLSCSPISGHRSVSWYQQTPGQGLQFLFEYFSETQRNKGNFPGRFSGRQFSNSRSEMNVSTLELGDSALYLCASSSPTGGEQFFGPGTRLTVL.